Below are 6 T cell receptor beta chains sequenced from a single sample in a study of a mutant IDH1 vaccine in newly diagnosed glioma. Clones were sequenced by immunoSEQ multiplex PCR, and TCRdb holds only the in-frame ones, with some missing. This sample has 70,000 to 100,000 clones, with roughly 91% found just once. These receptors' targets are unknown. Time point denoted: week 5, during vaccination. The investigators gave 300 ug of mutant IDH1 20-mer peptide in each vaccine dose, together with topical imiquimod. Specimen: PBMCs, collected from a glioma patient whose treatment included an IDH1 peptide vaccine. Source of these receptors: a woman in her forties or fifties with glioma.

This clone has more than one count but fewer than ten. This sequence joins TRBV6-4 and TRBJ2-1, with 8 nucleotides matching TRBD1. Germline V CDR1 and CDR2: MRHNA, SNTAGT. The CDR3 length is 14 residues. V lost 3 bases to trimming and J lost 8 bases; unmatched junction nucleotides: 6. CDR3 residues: CASSELQGADEQFF. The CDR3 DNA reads TGTGCCAGCAGTGAGCTTCAGGGGGCAGATGAGCAGTTCTTC.

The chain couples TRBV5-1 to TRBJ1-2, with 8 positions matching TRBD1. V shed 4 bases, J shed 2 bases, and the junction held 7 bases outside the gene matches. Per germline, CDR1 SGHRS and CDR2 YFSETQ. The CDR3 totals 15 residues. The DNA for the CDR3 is TGCGCCAGCAGCCCGGGGGACAGGTCGAACTATGGCTACACCTTC. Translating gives CASSPGDRSNYGYTF.

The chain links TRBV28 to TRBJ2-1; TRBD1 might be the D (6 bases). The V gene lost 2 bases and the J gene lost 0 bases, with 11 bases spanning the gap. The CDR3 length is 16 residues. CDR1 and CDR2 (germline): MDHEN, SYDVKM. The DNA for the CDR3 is TGTGCCAGCAGTTTACGGACAGCCGGCTCCTACAATGAGCAGTTCTTC. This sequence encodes CASSLRTAGSYNEQFF.

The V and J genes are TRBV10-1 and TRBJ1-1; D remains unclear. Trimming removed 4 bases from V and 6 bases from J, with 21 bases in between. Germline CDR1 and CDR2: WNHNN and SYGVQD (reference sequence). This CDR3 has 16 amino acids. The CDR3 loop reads CASSVVLPGRRAEAFF. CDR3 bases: TGCGCCAGCAGTGTCGTCCTCCCAGGACGAAGGGCTGAAGCTTTCTTT.

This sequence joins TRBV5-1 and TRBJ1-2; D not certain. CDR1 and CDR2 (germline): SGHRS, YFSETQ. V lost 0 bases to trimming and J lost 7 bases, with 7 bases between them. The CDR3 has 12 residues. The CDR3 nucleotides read TGCGCCAGCAGCTTGGACGCGGCTGGCTACACCTTC. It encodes CASSLDAAGYTF.

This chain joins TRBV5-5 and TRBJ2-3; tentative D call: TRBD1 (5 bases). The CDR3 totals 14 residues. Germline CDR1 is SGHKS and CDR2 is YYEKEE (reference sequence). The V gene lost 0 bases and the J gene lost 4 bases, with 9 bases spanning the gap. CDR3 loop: CASSLVRAADTQYF. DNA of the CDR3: TGTGCCAGCAGCTTGGTCAGGGCGGCAGATACGCAGTATTTT.